Below, 14 T cell receptor beta chains from the same sample are listed, as sequenced in a study of control samples from healthy donors and cancer patients. Repertoires were generated with immunoSEQ multiplex PCR, while TCRdb's copy carries only in-frame clones and drops some. Counted here are some 130,000 clones, around nine tenths occurring once; the ten biggest clones make up roughly 2.6%. The sequenced material came from blood. These receptors originate from a man aged 35 to 55 in good health.

V is TRBV7-3 and J is TRBJ2-5; perhaps TRBD2 as D (5 bases). The CDR3 totals 14 residues. V was trimmed by 5 bases and J by 2 bases, leaving 12 bases between them. CDR1 and CDR2 from the germline V gene are SGHTA and FQGTGA. The CDR3 bases are TGTGCCAGCAGCCGAAACGGGGATCAAGAGACCCAGTACTTC. Its protein is CASSRNGDQETQYF.

The genes are TRBV7-2 and TRBJ2-3; no clear D. From germline, CDR1 is SGHTA and CDR2 FQGNSA. The CDR3 runs 13 residues. Trimming cost V 2 bases and J 4 bases, with 7 bases left between them. Here the CDR3 DNA reads TGTGCCAGCAGCTTATTCCGGGCAGATACGCAGTATTTT. Translating gives CASSLFRADTQYF.

The chain joins TRBV2 to TRBJ1-2; weak D call: TRBD1 (5 bases). CDR3 length equals 11 residues. V was trimmed by 4 bases and J by 10 bases, leaving 10 bases between them. Germline CDR1 is SNHLY and CDR2 is FYNNEI. CDR3 in DNA: TGTGCCAGCAGTGCGTGGGGGGACTACACCTTC. Translated: CASSAWGDYTF.

The chain is built from TRBV5-1 and TRBJ1-2; D call uncertain. The CDR3 sequence is 12 residues long. Germline CDR1 SGHRS, CDR2 YFSETQ. V was trimmed by 4 bases and J by 5 bases, leaving 9 bases between them. CDR3 residues: CASSREYYGYTF. The CDR3 DNA sequence: TGCGCCAGCAGCCGGGAGTATTATGGCTACACCTTC.

The chain carries TRBV4-1 and TRBJ2-5; D is possibly TRBD1 (5 bases). The CDR3 consists of 17 residues. V lost 0 bases to trimming and J lost 0 bases, with 14 bases between them. In germline, CDR1 is MGHRA, CDR2 YSYEKL. CDR3 nucleotides: TGCGCCAGCAGCCAAGAGGGGCGTGGGTTTTACCAAGAGACCCAGTACTTC. This translates into CASSQEGRGFYQETQYF.

The chain employs TRBV5-5 and TRBJ1-4, with a possible D match to TRBD1 (6 bases). The CDR3 is made up of 14 amino acids. Trimming took 5 bases from V and 4 from J, leaving 12 bases between them. Germline CDR1 SGHKS, CDR2 YYEKEE (reference sequence). The CDR3 loop reads CASSRRQDNEKLFF. CDR3 bases: TGTGCCAGCAGTCGTCGACAGGATAATGAAAAACTGTTTTTT.

The V gene is TRBV3-1 (or the pseudogene TRBV3-2), the J gene TRBJ1-5; D remains unclear. Germline assignment: CDR1 LGHDT and CDR2 YNNKEL (reference sequence). V lost 3 bases and J lost 4, with 10 bases in between. The CDR3 extends over 14 amino acids. The CDR3 nucleotides read TGTGCCAGCAGCCAGGTATTGGGGAATCAGCCCCAGCATTTT. It encodes CASSQVLGNQPQHF.

V gene TRBV30 combines with J gene TRBJ2-3; D is possibly TRBD1 (5 bases). Trimming shortened V by 3 bases and J by 4 bases, and 11 bases separated the two germline ends. Per the germline V gene, CDR1 is GTSNPN and CDR2 is SVGIG (reference sequence). This CDR3 is 13 amino acids long. The CDR3 DNA follows: TGTGCCTGGAGCTCAGGGCTCGCAGATACGCAGTATTTT. As protein: CAWSSGLADTQYF.

The chain carries TRBV29-1 and TRBJ2-3; 9 bases fit TRBD1. V shed 3 bases and J 4 bases; nucleotides not matched to a gene: 5. CDR1 and CDR2 (germline): SQVTM, ANQGSEA. This CDR3 region has 14 residues. CDR3 amino acids: CSVEDRGIADTQYF. In DNA, the CDR3 is TGCAGCGTTGAGGACAGGGGTATCGCAGATACGCAGTATTTT.

Here the CDR3 reads CASSLMDSNTQYF. As DNA, the CDR3 is TGCGCCAGCAGCTTAATGGACAGCAATACGCAGTATTTT. The chain combines TRBV5-1 with TRBJ2-3, with TRBD1 as a possible D gene (6 bases). There are 13 residues in the CDR3. CDR1 and CDR2 (germline): SGHRS, YFSETQ. The V end lost 2 bases, the J end lost 7 bases, and 11 bases lay between the germline ends. Filled out from reference TRBV5-1 and TRBJ2-3, the complete variable domain reads KAGVTQTPRYLIKTRGQQVTLSCSPISGHRSVSWYQQTPGQGLQFLFEYFSETQRNKGNFPGRFSGRQFSNSRSEMNVSTLELGDSALYLCASSLMDSNTQYFGPGTRLTVL.

In this sample, this clone turned up a few times. The rearrangement joins TRBV11-2 to TRBJ1-1, with TRBD1 as a possible D gene (5 bases). This CDR3 is 14 amino acids long. From germline, CDR1 is SGHAT and CDR2 FQNNGV. Trimming pared 4 bases from V and 4 bases from J, leaving 13 bases between. The CDR3, as DNA: TGTGCCAGCAGCTCAACTCGGGGGGTCACTGAAGCTTTCTTT. As protein: CASSSTRGVTEAFF.

The CDR3 DNA is TGTGCCTGGACCCAACAGGGGCCCTATGGCTACACCTTC. Encoded protein: CAWTQQGPYGYTF. This chain joins TRBV30 and TRBJ1-2; 7 bases align to TRBD1. CDR3 length: 13 amino acids. The germline V gene encodes CDR1 GTSNPN and CDR2 SVGIG (reference sequence). V lost 4 bases and J lost 4; bases outside the gene matches: 6.

V is TRBV15 and J is TRBJ1-4; TRBD1 agrees at 9 bases. The CDR3 totals 15 residues. V was clipped by 1 base and J by 8 bases; unmatched bases: 5. Germline loops: CDR1 LNHNV, CDR2 YYDKDF (reference sequence). This chain's CDR3 is CATSRVGGTGEKLFF. DNA for the CDR3: TGTGCCACCAGCAGAGTAGGTGGGACAGGGGAAAAACTGTTTTTT.

The V and J genes are TRBV9 and TRBJ1-2, with 8 bases aligning to TRBD1. The CDR3 runs 14 residues. Germline CDR1 is SGDLS and CDR2 is YYNGEE. V trimming: 4 bases; J trimming: 8 bases; junction bases outside the gene matches: 10. CDR3 in DNA: TGTGCCAGCAGCCAATTTGACAGGGGAAGGGGCTACACCTTC. This translates into CASSQFDRGRGYTF.